The present T cell receptor (beta chain) was sequenced within a study of blood T cell repertoires in COVID-19. About the study: Italy, Spain and the United States were the sources of the convalescent and acute COVID-19 samples.

The germline V and J ends were trimmed by 4 bases and 2 bases, with 3 bases remaining between them. The V gene's germline CDR1 is LNHDA and CDR2 SQIVND (reference sequence). The CDR3 runs 11 residues. The authors' processing: By means of reference gene primer amplification, nucleated cell counts were estimated. Using immunoSEQ multiplex PCR, the repertoire was profiled, and TCRdb retains in-frame clones only, with some absent. The D gene and trimming were derived from the DNA, and the V and J assignments and clone size from that table. The data contain 250,000 to 350,000 clones, approximately 88% of them seen just once; the ten biggest clones take up 6% to 6.5%. Before being deemed recovered, Cohort 3 donors had two negative PCRs, clearance, or symptom resolution.

The material sequenced was PBMCs or T cells enriched from blood (not recorded which). This chain links TRBV19 with TRBJ2-7; the D is unclear. This TCR came from a woman aged 40 to 50 who had recovered from COVID-19. Written as DNA, the CDR3 is TGTGCCAGTAGTAACACCTACGAGCAGTACTTC. Translating it yields CASSNTYEQYF.